This is a list of T cell receptor beta chains from one sample in a study of early stage breast cancer tumors. This table comes from immunoSEQ multiplex PCR, and its TCRdb copy is limited to in-frame clones, with some not included. This sample has about 72,000 clones, with approximately 80% found just once. Specimen: blood. The receptors come from a person aged 60 to 70 with breast cancer. The CDR3 runs from the conserved cysteine through the conserved F or W. A D gene is named only where the DNA matches it firmly. Not all rows give a size; the values are once, few, many and, for expanded clones, a class.

J: TRBJ1-2
size: -
V: TRBV6-1
D: -
DNA: TGTGCCAGCAGGGTCACCCCCGGCAGGGGCTACACCTTC
CDR3: CASRVTPGRGYTF

J: TRBJ2-3
size: -
V: TRBV19
D: TRBD2
DNA: TGTGCCAGTCGTCATAGCGGGGGACCAACAGATACGCAGTATTTT
CDR3: CASRHSGGPTDTQYF

J: TRBJ2-7
size: -
V: TRBV4-2
D: TRBD1
DNA: TGTGCCAGCAGCCCCAACAGGGGTCGATCCTACGAGCAGTACTTC
CDR3: CASSPNRGRSYEQYF

J: TRBJ1-6
size: -
V: TRBV11-3
D: TRBD1
DNA: TGTGCCAGCAGCCCAGGGGGTGCCAAGGTTCCAGCTACTCCTTCACCCCTCCACTTT
CDR3: CASSPGGAKVPATPSPLHF

J: TRBJ2-1
size: few
V: TRBV19
D: -
DNA: TGTGCCAGTAGTCCGTGGACGGACTCCAATGAGCAGTTCTTC
CDR3: CASSPWTDSNEQFF

J: TRBJ1-5
size: few
V: TRBV5-6
D: TRBD1
DNA: TGTGCCAGCAGCTTGGGGACGGCCAGGGGGGATCAGCCCCAGCATTTT
CDR3: CASSLGTARGDQPQHF

J: TRBJ2-3
size: -
V: TRBV7-9
D: -
DNA: TGTGCCAGCAGCCACCCCCCCGGAAGCTCGGGAGATACGCAGTATTTT
CDR3: CASSHPPGSSGDTQYF

J: TRBJ2-5
size: few
V: TRBV5-1
D: -
DNA: TGCGCCAGCAGCAACGCGGGACAGAAAGAGACCCAGTACTTC
CDR3: CASSNAGQKETQYF

J: TRBJ2-1
size: -
V: TRBV5-6
D: TRBD2
DNA: TGTGCCAGCAGCTTGACGGGAGGGCCAAGCAATGAGCAGTTCTTC
CDR3: CASSLTGGPSNEQFF

J: TRBJ2-7
size: once
V: TRBV5-1
D: TRBD1
DNA: TGCGCCAGCAGCCAAAATAAGGGACAGGCAAGCGAGCAGTACTTC
CDR3: CASSQNKGQASEQYF

J: TRBJ1-2
size: -
V: TRBV6-1
D: TRBD1
DNA: TGTGCCAGCAGTGGCCGTACAGGGGAGGAGTACTATGGCTACACCTTC
CDR3: CASSGRTGEEYYGYTF

J: TRBJ2-7
size: -
V: TRBV19
D: -
DNA: TGTGCCAGTAGTATAGCGGGAGTCCCCTACGAGCAGTACTTC
CDR3: CASSIAGVPYEQYF

J: TRBJ2-2
size: once
V: TRBV6-1
D: TRBD1
DNA: TGTGCCAGCAGTCAGGGGGCGAACACCGGGGAGCTGTTTTTT
CDR3: CASSQGANTGELFF

J: TRBJ2-3
size: -
V: TRBV7-8
D: -
DNA: TGTGCCAGCAGCCGGTGGGTTGGGGTAGATACGCAGTATTTT
CDR3: CASSRWVGVDTQYF

J: TRBJ1-4
size: -
V: TRBV5-1
D: -
DNA: TGCGCCAGCAGCTTGAGTCAGGCGGGGGAAAAACTGTTTTTT
CDR3: CASSLSQAGEKLFF

J: TRBJ1-3
size: -
V: TRBV6-1
D: TRBD1
DNA: TGTGCCAGCTTAACAGGGGATTCGTCTGGAAACACCATATATTTT
CDR3: CASLTGDSSGNTIYF

J: TRBJ2-3
size: -
V: TRBV29-1
D: TRBD1
DNA: TGCAGCCCCCGGGACAGAGATACGCAGTATTTT
CDR3: CSPRDRDTQYF

J: TRBJ1-6
size: -
V: TRBV6-1
D: -
DNA: TGTGCCAGCAGTGAAGGCCCCCAGGGGACTCTTGCACCCCTCCACTTT
CDR3: CASSEGPQGTLAPLHF

J: TRBJ1-4
size: medium-sized
V: TRBV28
D: -
DNA: TGTGCCAGCAGTTTTTCCCCGCGTGAAAGACCGATTGAAAAACTGTTTTTT
CDR3: CASSFSPRERPIEKLFF

J: TRBJ2-5
size: -
V: TRBV6-6
D: -
DNA: TGTGCCAGCAGTTACCCTGACAGAAACCAAGAGACCCAGTACTTC
CDR3: CASSYPDRNQETQYF

J: TRBJ1-2
size: -
V: TRBV15
D: -
DNA: TGTGCCACCAGCAGAGAGTACGGAGACTATGGCTACACCTTC
CDR3: CATSREYGDYGYTF

J: TRBJ1-1
size: few
V: TRBV10-1
D: -
DNA: TGCGCCAGCAGTGAGTCGCCCTTCGAAGAAGCTTTCTTT
CDR3: CASSESPFEEAFF

J: TRBJ2-1
size: -
V: TRBV6-4
D: -
DNA: TGTGCCAGCAGTGAAGGGAGGGGGACTACCCCAGTCTTC
CDR3: CASSEGRGTTPVF

J: TRBJ2-3
size: -
V: TRBV11-1
D: TRBD2
DNA: TGTGCCAGCAGCATAGCGGGAGAAAGCACAGATACGCAGTATTTT
CDR3: CASSIAGESTDTQYF

J: TRBJ2-4
size: once
V: TRBV7-9
D: -
DNA: TGTGCCAGCGCAGGGGTGGGGAACATTCAGTACTTC
CDR3: CASAGVGNIQYF

J: TRBJ1-5
size: once
V: TRBV29-1
D: -
DNA: TGCAGCGTTGTAGCGGGGGGCAATCAGCCCCAGCATTTT
CDR3: CSVVAGGNQPQHF

J: TRBJ1-6
size: few
V: TRBV6-1
D: -
DNA: TGTGCCAGCAGTGCGCAGGCAGCTTATAATTCACCCCTCCACTTT
CDR3: CASSAQAAYNSPLHF

J: TRBJ1-2
size: -
V: TRBV5-5
D: -
DNA: TGTGCCAGCACCCGAGGGGCCCAATATGGCTACACCTTC
CDR3: CASTRGAQYGYTF

J: TRBJ2-7
size: -
V: TRBV7-2
D: -
DNA: TGTGCCAGCAGCCCCCCCTCGCGTCGTTACGAGCAGTACTTC
CDR3: CASSPPSRRYEQYF

J: TRBJ1-1
size: once
V: TRBV30
D: -
DNA: TGTGCCTGGAGTTTGAACACTGAAGCTTTCTTT
CDR3: CAWSLNTEAFF

J: TRBJ1-6
size: few
V: TRBV4-2
D: -
DNA: TGTGCCAGCAGCCAAGAGGACGGGGTTGCATCACCCCTCCACTTT
CDR3: CASSQEDGVASPLHF

J: TRBJ2-7
size: few
V: TRBV7-6
D: TRBD1
DNA: TGTGCCAGCAGCTTAGACAGGGGCTACGAGCAGTACTTC
CDR3: CASSLDRGYEQYF

J: TRBJ2-5
size: few
V: TRBV7-9
D: TRBD1
DNA: TGTGCCAGCAGCCGAGGGGGCGGGCTTCTCCAAGAGACCCAGTACTTC
CDR3: CASSRGGGLLQETQYF

J: TRBJ2-7
size: -
V: TRBV28
D: -
DNA: TGTGCCAGCAGTCTAGGCGGATCCTACGAGCAGTACTTC
CDR3: CASSLGGSYEQYF

J: TRBJ1-4
size: -
V: TRBV6-1
D: TRBD1
DNA: TGTGCCAGCAGATTGGGACAGGGGGCGGAAAAACTGTTTTTT
CDR3: CASRLGQGAEKLFF

J: TRBJ2-1
size: -
V: TRBV7-3
D: TRBD2
DNA: TGTGCCAGCAGCTTAACGGGTACGGGGGGGCAGTTCTTC
CDR3: CASSLTGTGGQFF

J: TRBJ1-1
size: -
V: TRBV2
D: TRBD1
DNA: TGTGCCAGCAGACGCTCCCGGGACAGGGTGAATGCTTTCTTT
CDR3: CASRRSRDRVNAFF

J: TRBJ1-4
size: -
V: TRBV5-1
D: -
DNA: TGCGCCAGCAGCTTGTCAGCCGAAGGCGGAAAACTGTTTTTT
CDR3: CASSLSAEGGKLFF

J: TRBJ2-5
size: -
V: TRBV7-2
D: -
DNA: TGTGCCAGCAGCTTGGGGGGAACGGAGACCCAGTACTTC
CDR3: CASSLGGTETQYF

J: TRBJ1-1
size: few
V: TRBV30
D: TRBD1
DNA: TGTGCCTGGAGTACGCCCGGACAGGGAAGTTGGACTGAAGCTTTCTTT
CDR3: CAWSTPGQGSWTEAFF

J: TRBJ2-7
size: -
V: TRBV4-3
D: TRBD2
DNA: TGCGCCAGCAGCCAAGAACCCGGGGGGTACGAGCAGTACTTC
CDR3: CASSQEPGGYEQYF

J: TRBJ1-3
size: -
V: TRBV15
D: -
DNA: TGTGCCACCAGCAGAGTCCTACTCTCTGGAAACACCATATATTTT
CDR3: CATSRVLLSGNTIYF

J: TRBJ1-4
size: -
V: TRBV28
D: TRBD1
DNA: TGTGCCAGCAGTGAAGTAACCGGGACAGGGGTTGAAAAACTGTTTTTT
CDR3: CASSEVTGTGVEKLFF

J: TRBJ1-2
size: -
V: TRBV28
D: -
DNA: TGTGCCAGCAGGCGCCGACAGGTGGCCCCTGGCTACACCTTC
CDR3: CASRRRQVAPGYTF

J: TRBJ2-7
size: -
V: TRBV7-3
D: TRBD2
DNA: TGTGCCACCGGGGTAGGGACTAGCGGGAGTCGGTACGAGCAGTACTTC
CDR3: CATGVGTSGSRYEQYF

J: TRBJ2-7
size: -
V: TRBV11-2
D: TRBD1
DNA: TGTGCCAGCAGCCTCGGACAGGGGGCCTACGAGCAGTACTTC
CDR3: CASSLGQGAYEQYF

J: TRBJ1-2
size: -
V: TRBV6-5
D: -
DNA: TGTGCCAGCAGCCCGTCGACGGCTGGTGGCTACACCTTC
CDR3: CASSPSTAGGYTF

J: TRBJ2-1
size: -
V: TRBV5-4
D: -
DNA: TGTGCCAGCAGCTTGGAGTTAGCGGCCTTCCGGTTCTTC
CDR3: CASSLELAAFRFF

J: TRBJ2-7
size: -
V: TRBV27
D: -
DNA: TGTGCCAGCATTAGGGGACACCGGAATCGCTACGATGCGCAGTACTTC
CDR3: CASIRGHRNRYDAQYF